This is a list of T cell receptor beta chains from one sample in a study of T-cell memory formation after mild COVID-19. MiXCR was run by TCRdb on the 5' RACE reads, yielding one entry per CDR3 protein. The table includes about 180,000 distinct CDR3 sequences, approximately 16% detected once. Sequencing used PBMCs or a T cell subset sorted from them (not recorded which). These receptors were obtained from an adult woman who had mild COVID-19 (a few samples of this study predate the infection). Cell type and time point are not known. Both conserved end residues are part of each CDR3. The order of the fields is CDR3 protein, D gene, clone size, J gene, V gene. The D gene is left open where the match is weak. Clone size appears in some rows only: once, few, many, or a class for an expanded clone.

CASSEGWTGDYEQYF,TRBD1,-,TRBJ2-7,TRBV6-1
CSARDRQDLF,-,few,TRBJ1-4,TRBV20-1
CSALDDEQFF,-,-,TRBJ2-1,TRBV20-1
CASSLVRGTDTQYF,-,-,TRBJ2-3,TRBV7-2
CASSLGDRVGDTQYF,TRBD1,few,TRBJ2-3,TRBV12-3/TRBV12-4
CASSNPGRLPMRQETQYF,-,-,TRBJ2-5,TRBV4-1
CASSLATLAGGEQYF,TRBD2,-,TRBJ2-7,TRBV7-2
CSVASGTGGEKLFF,TRBD1,few,TRBJ1-4,TRBV29-1
CSAEKGLPSGQPQHF,-,-,TRBJ1-5,TRBV20-1
CASSPIGGFSGNTIYF,-,-,TRBJ1-3,TRBV7-6
CASSFSTSGVPYNEQFF,TRBD2,few,TRBJ2-1,TRBV12-3/TRBV12-4
CASSLSGGEETQYF,-,-,TRBJ2-5,TRBV12-3/TRBV12-4
CASSQKWVGGSNQPQHF,-,-,TRBJ1-5,TRBV7-2
CASRARAGGVTDTQYF,TRBD2,-,TRBJ2-3,TRBV7-2
CSARIGTGVSKEQYF,TRBD1,few,TRBJ2-7,TRBV20-1
CATSSGRGSSYEQYF,-,-,TRBJ2-7,TRBV15
CASRETPSGAGEKLFF,-,few,TRBJ1-4,TRBV2
CASSSLSGGFTDTQYF,-,few,TRBJ2-3,TRBV5-4
CASSPPYERTEAFF,-,-,TRBJ1-1,TRBV18
CASSRTRDNYEQYF,-,-,TRBJ2-7,TRBV18
CSATGPTDTQYF,-,few,TRBJ2-3,TRBV20-1
CASRMATNTEAFF,-,-,TRBJ1-1,TRBV6-4
CASSLDRVRGYTF,-,few,TRBJ1-2,TRBV12-3/TRBV12-4
CASNTGTERKQYF,TRBD1,few,TRBJ2-7,TRBV6-5
CASSESSLSTEAFF,-,few,TRBJ1-1,TRBV6-1
CASSQDRGPSPLHF,TRBD1,once,TRBJ1-6,TRBV12-3/TRBV12-4
CASSFAIAKNIQYF,-,few,TRBJ2-4,TRBV12-3/TRBV12-4
CASSYSPAQGEKLFF,-,-,TRBJ1-4,TRBV6-5
CASSLGDTGELFF,-,many,TRBJ2-2,TRBV5-1
CAWSAPGLRSYEQYF,-,few,TRBJ2-7,TRBV30
CASITGRSSTDTQYF,-,-,TRBJ2-3,TRBV5-1
CASSQPGLQYF,-,few,TRBJ2-7,TRBV18
CASSRIAGAANEQFF,TRBD2,few,TRBJ2-1,TRBV7-2
CASSPHQAGTSGFTGELFF,TRBD2,-,TRBJ2-2,TRBV7-2
CATSEAGQAYNEQFF,TRBD1,-,TRBJ2-1,TRBV24-1
CASSFGDRDHNEQFF,TRBD1,few,TRBJ2-1,TRBV5-8
CSVGGQEHDYGYTF,-,-,TRBJ1-2,TRBV29-1
CASSSGGTPEAFF,-,few,TRBJ1-1,TRBV28
CASSLAAKQETQYF,-,few,TRBJ2-5,TRBV7-7
CASSQVGGAGTQYF,TRBD2,-,TRBJ2-5,TRBV11-3